Listed below are T cell receptor beta chains from one sample, sequenced in a study of OX40 agonist ivuxolimab in advanced cancers. Data came from immunoSEQ multiplex PCR; TCRdb stores just in-frame clones and leaves some out. The data hold tens of thousands of clones, with 88% observed a single time. Sequenced material: CD4+ or CD8+ T cells sorted from blood, taken in a trial of the OX40 agonist ivuxolimab. The receptors were gathered from an adult with an advanced solid tumor such as melanoma, head and neck, liver or kidney cancer. Both conserved end residues are part of each CDR3. Fields, in order: clone size, D gene, CDR3 length, J gene, V gene, CDR3 protein, CDR3 DNA. The D gene is left open where the match is weak. Not all rows give a size; the values are once, few, many and, for expanded clones, a class.

- | - | 12 | TRBJ2-2 | TRBV30 | CAWGINTGELFF | TGTGCCTGGGGTATTAACACCGGGGAGCTGTTTTTT
- | - | 15 | TRBJ2-6 | TRBV5-1 | CASSLALAGANVLTF | TGCGCCAGCAGCTTGGCTTTAGCTGGGGCCAACGTCCTGACTTTC
- | - | 14 | TRBJ1-2 | TRBV5-6 | CASSLSGSYYGYTF | TGTGCCAGCAGCTTGTCCGGGTCTTACTATGGCTACACCTTC
- | - | 14 | TRBJ1-5 | TRBV27 | CASSLGLRDQPQHF | TGTGCCAGCAGTCTGGGACTCCGGGACCAGCCCCAGCATTTT
- | - | 13 | TRBJ1-6 | TRBV2 | CASLGSGGSPLHF | TGTGCCAGCCTCGGCTCAGGTGGTTCACCCCTCCACTTT
- | - | 13 | TRBJ1-2 | TRBV7-9 | CASSSQRNYGYTF | TGTGCCAGCAGCTCACAGCGGAACTATGGCTACACCTTC
- | TRBD1 | 15 | TRBJ1-1 | TRBV10-1 | CASSDTDRGYTEAFF | TGCGCCAGCAGTGACACCGACAGGGGATACACTGAAGCTTTCTTT
- | - | 15 | TRBJ1-6 | TRBV18 | CASSPMRAHDSPLHF | TGTGCCAGCTCACCAATGCGGGCCCACGATTCACCCCTCCACTTT
- | - | 16 | TRBJ1-1 | TRBV23-1 | CASSPITGTLNTEAFF | TGCGCCAGCAGTCCAATCACCGGGACACTAAACACTGAAGCTTTCTTT
- | - | 13 | TRBJ1-1 | TRBV7-9 | CASSLEVNTEAFF | TGTGCCAGCAGCTTAGAAGTGAACACTGAAGCTTTCTTT
- | - | 13 | TRBJ1-6 | TRBV11-3 | CASSPSGDSPLHF | TGTGCCAGCAGCCCAAGCGGAGATTCACCCCTCCACTTT
few | TRBD1 | 16 | TRBJ2-5 | TRBV4-2 | CASSQTRTGKGETQYF | TGTGCCAGCAGCCAAACCCGGACAGGGAAGGGAGAGACCCAGTACTTC
- | - | 17 | TRBJ1-3 | TRBV6-1 | CASSEARQASSGNTIYF | TGTGCCAGCAGTGAAGCCAGACAGGCGAGCTCTGGAAACACCATATATTTT
- | - | 15 | TRBJ2-7 | TRBV28 | CASSKGGITAYEQYF | TGTGCCAGCAGTAAAGGGGGGATAACAGCCTACGAGCAGTACTTC
- | TRBD1 | 13 | TRBJ2-7 | TRBV25-1 | CASSERQGGEQYF | TGTGCCAGCAGTGAAAGACAGGGGGGCGAGCAGTACTTC
- | TRBD1 | 13 | TRBJ2-5 | TRBV7-2 | CASSSDRRETQYF | TGTGCCAGCAGCTCGGACAGGCGAGAGACCCAGTACTTC
- | - | 11 | TRBJ1-2 | TRBV6-1 | CASSEDYGYTF | TGTGCCAGCAGTGAGGACTATGGCTACACCTTC
- | - | 13 | TRBJ2-1 | TRBV11-3 | CASSPSEYNEQFF | TGTGCCAGCAGCCCAAGCGAGTACAATGAGCAGTTCTTC
- | TRBD2 | 17 | TRBJ2-2 | TRBV7-8 | CASSLTSGRPNTGELFF | TGTGCCAGCAGCTTAACTAGCGGGAGACCGAACACCGGGGAGCTGTTTTTT
- | - | 16 | TRBJ2-3 | TRBV5-4 | CASSLSLATSTDTQYF | TGTGCCAGCAGCCTTTCTCTAGCGACTAGCACAGATACGCAGTATTTT
- | - | 13 | TRBJ1-3 | TRBV6-5 | CASSYSPGNTIYF | TGTGCCAGCAGTTACTCGCCCGGAAACACCATATATTTT
- | - | 14 | TRBJ1-2 | TRBV6-1 | CASSEKFVGSGYTF | TGTGCCAGCAGTGAAAAGTTTGTAGGGTCTGGCTACACCTTC
- | TRBD2 | 14 | TRBJ2-4 | TRBV6-5 | CASSRGSGKNIQYF | TGTGCCAGCAGTCGCGGGAGCGGCAAAAACATTCAGTACTTC
- | - | 17 | TRBJ1-3 | TRBV13 | CASSFRTGLSSGNTIYF | TGTGCCAGCAGCTTCCGTACAGGGCTAAGTTCTGGAAACACCATATATTTT
- | TRBD1 | 16 | TRBJ1-5 | TRBV6-1 | CASSGGQGRFGQPQHF | TGTGCCAGCAGTGGGGGACAGGGACGATTCGGTCAGCCCCAGCATTTT
- | - | 13 | TRBJ2-7 | TRBV27 | CASSAPPFYEQYF | TGTGCCAGCAGTGCCCCCCCGTTCTACGAGCAGTACTTC
- | TRBD2 | 21 | TRBJ2-1 | TRBV7-6 | CASSYSLRAGTSEGGANEQFF | TGTGCCAGCAGCTATTCACTAAGGGCCGGGACTAGCGAGGGGGGGGCGAATGAGCAGTTCTTC
- | - | 16 | TRBJ1-6 | TRBV7-9 | CASSPTPRLGNSPLHF | TGTGCCAGCAGCCCAACCCCGAGGTTAGGAAATTCACCCCTCCACTTT
- | - | 15 | TRBJ1-4 | TRBV5-6 | CASSLGLQASEKLFF | TGTGCCAGCAGCTTGGGACTTCAGGCCAGTGAAAAACTGTTTTTT
few | - | 15 | TRBJ1-5 | TRBV10-3 | CAISDPTRSNQPQHF | TGTGCCATCAGTGACCCGACACGTAGCAATCAGCCCCAGCATTTT
- | TRBD2 | 18 | TRBJ2-3 | TRBV5-1 | CASSLAWTSGGITDTQYF | TGCGCCAGCAGCTTGGCCTGGACTAGCGGAGGAATTACAGATACGCAGTATTTT
- | - | 16 | TRBJ1-5 | TRBV7-2 | CASSFDGGGPNQPQHF | TGTGCCAGCAGCTTCGACGGGGGGGGGCCCAATCAGCCCCAGCATTTT
- | - | 14 | TRBJ1-2 | TRBV10-3 | CAISESSRGYGYTF | TGTGCCATCAGTGAGTCGAGTCGGGGCTATGGCTACACCTTC
- | - | 16 | TRBJ1-1 | TRBV6-5 | CASSWGPGPTNTEAFF | TGTGCCAGCAGTTGGGGACCGGGACCCACGAACACTGAAGCTTTCTTT
- | - | 14 | TRBJ1-2 | TRBV28 | CASSFRGYRNGYTF | TGTGCCAGCAGTTTTCGTGGTTATAGAAATGGCTACACCTTC
- | - | 14 | TRBJ2-2 | TRBV6-1 | CASSGPGIRGELFF | TGTGCCAGCAGTGGCCCAGGGATACGCGGGGAGCTGTTTTTT
- | - | 16 | TRBJ1-3 | TRBV19 | CASTGRPGDSGNTIYF | TGTGCCAGTACCGGACGGCCAGGCGACTCTGGAAACACCATATATTTT
- | - | 16 | TRBJ2-1 | TRBV5-4 | CASSLAVASAYNEQFF | TGTGCCAGCAGCTTGGCAGTGGCTAGCGCTTACAATGAGCAGTTCTTC
- | TRBD1 | 14 | TRBJ1-5 | TRBV5-1 | CASSQGQGNQPQHF | TGCGCCAGCAGCCAGGGACAGGGTAATCAGCCCCAGCATTTT
- | TRBD1 | 13 | TRBJ2-1 | TRBV28 | CASNSGGRDEQFF | TGTGCCAGCAATTCAGGGGGCCGCGATGAGCAGTTCTTC
- | - | 17 | TRBJ1-4 | TRBV5-1 | CASSLPQGDTTNEKLFF | TGCGCCAGCAGCTTGCCGCAGGGCGATACAACTAATGAAAAACTGTTTTTT
- | - | 17 | TRBJ2-3 | TRBV5-1 | CASSFGYTGSGADTQYF | TGCGCCAGCAGCTTTGGCTATACAGGGAGCGGAGCAGATACGCAGTATTTT
- | - | 13 | TRBJ1-1 | TRBV15 | CATSRDRGTEAFF | TGTGCCACCAGCAGAGACAGGGGCACTGAAGCTTTCTTT
- | - | 14 | TRBJ2-2 | TRBV7-3 | CASSLGSNTGELFF | TGTGCCAGCAGCTTAGGGTCGAACACCGGGGAGCTGTTTTTT
- | - | 15 | TRBJ1-1 | TRBV7-6 | CASSPFGGLNTEAFF | TGTGCCAGCAGCCCCTTTGGGGGTCTGAACACTGAAGCTTTCTTT
- | - | 19 | TRBJ2-4 | TRBV13 | CASSLEVTSKPLAKNIQYF | TGTGCCAGCAGCTTAGAGGTCACGTCGAAACCCCTAGCCAAAAACATTCAGTACTTC
- | - | 14 | TRBJ2-6 | TRBV5-8 | CASSLSSGANVLTF | TGTGCCAGCAGCTTGAGCTCTGGGGCCAACGTCCTGACTTTC
few | - | 15 | TRBJ1-4 | TRBV27 | CASRPGLQTNEKLFF | TGTGCCAGCAGGCCAGGGCTCCAAACTAATGAAAAACTGTTTTTT
- | TRBD1 | 15 | TRBJ1-2 | TRBV5-6 | CASSLWGQGIYGYTF | TGTGCCAGCAGCTTGTGGGGACAGGGAATCTATGGCTACACCTTC
- | TRBD1 | 18 | TRBJ1-3 | TRBV5-1 | CASSAAGTGGASGNTIYF | TGCGCCAGCAGCGCCGCCGGGACAGGGGGCGCCTCTGGAAACACCATATATTTT
- | - | 13 | TRBJ1-4 | TRBV18 | CASSPPVGEKLFF | TGTGCCAGCTCACCACCGGTCGGAGAAAAACTGTTTTTT
- | TRBD2 | 15 | TRBJ2-7 | TRBV7-2 | CASSTQGLAVYEQYF | TGTGCCAGCAGCACGCAGGGACTAGCGGTTTACGAGCAGTACTTC
once | TRBD2 | 16 | TRBJ2-5 | TRBV5-4 | CASSVGTSGAQETQYF | TGTGCCAGCAGCGTCGGGACTAGCGGGGCTCAAGAGACCCAGTACTTC
- | - | 13 | TRBJ1-4 | TRBV18 | CASSQGVSEKLFF | TGTGCCAGCTCACAGGGAGTAAGTGAAAAACTGTTTTTT
few | - | 13 | TRBJ1-5 | TRBV28 | CASSPEGLQPQHF | TGTGCCAGCAGTCCCGAGGGGCTCCAGCCCCAGCATTTT